Given below is one T cell receptor beta chain in context. The CDR3 consists of 17 residues. Trimming removed 3 bases from V and 0 bases from J, with 20 bases in between. CDR1 and CDR2 (germline): DFQATT, SNEGSKA (reference sequence). Methods used by the authors: Nucleated cell number was recorded as an estimate derived from reference gene primer amplification. The assay was immunoSEQ multiplex PCR, and TCRdb's table has in-frame clones only and misses some. V and J calls and clone size are as listed in that table; D and trimming were resolved from the DNA. The sample holds more than 200,000 clones, around 83% seen once. This entry is derived from a study of blood T cell repertoires in COVID-19.

The sequenced material came from peripheral blood. This receptor was identified in a woman of 80 years or more with COVID-19, enrolled during active disease. The rearrangement links TRBV20-1 to TRBJ1-2; tentative D call: TRBD1 (6 bases). CDR3: CSASVGIGQRSNYGYTF. CDR3 sequence (DNA): TGCAGTGCTAGTGTCGGGATAGGACAGAGGTCTAACTATGGCTACACCTTC.